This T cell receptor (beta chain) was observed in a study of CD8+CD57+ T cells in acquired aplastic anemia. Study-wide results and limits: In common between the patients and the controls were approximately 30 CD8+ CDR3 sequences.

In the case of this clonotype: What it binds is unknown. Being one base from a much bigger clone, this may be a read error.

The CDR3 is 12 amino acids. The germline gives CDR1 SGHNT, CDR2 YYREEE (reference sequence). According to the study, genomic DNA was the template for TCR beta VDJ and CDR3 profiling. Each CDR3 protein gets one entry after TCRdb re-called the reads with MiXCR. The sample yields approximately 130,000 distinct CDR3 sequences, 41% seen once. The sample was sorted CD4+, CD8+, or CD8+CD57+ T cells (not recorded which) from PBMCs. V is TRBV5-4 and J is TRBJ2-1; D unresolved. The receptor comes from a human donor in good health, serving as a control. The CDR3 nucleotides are TGTACCAGCAGCCATATTGGATTGGAGCAGTTCTTC. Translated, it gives CTSSHIGLEQFF.